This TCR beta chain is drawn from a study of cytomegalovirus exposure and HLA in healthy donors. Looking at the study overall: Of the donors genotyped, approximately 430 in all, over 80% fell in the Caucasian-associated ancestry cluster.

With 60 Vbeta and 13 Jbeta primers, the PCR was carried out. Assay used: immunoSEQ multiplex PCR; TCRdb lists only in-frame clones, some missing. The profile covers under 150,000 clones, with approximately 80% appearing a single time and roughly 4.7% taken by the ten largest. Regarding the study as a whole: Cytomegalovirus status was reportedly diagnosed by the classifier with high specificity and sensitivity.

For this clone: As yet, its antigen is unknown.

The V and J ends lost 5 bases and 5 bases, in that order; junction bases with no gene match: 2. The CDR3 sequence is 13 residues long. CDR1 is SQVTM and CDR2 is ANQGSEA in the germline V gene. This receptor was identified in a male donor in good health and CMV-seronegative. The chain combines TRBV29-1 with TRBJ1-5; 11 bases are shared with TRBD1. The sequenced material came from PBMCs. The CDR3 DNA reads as TGCAGCGTTCGGGACAGGGGGGATCAGCCCCAGCATTTT. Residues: CSVRDRGDQPQHF.